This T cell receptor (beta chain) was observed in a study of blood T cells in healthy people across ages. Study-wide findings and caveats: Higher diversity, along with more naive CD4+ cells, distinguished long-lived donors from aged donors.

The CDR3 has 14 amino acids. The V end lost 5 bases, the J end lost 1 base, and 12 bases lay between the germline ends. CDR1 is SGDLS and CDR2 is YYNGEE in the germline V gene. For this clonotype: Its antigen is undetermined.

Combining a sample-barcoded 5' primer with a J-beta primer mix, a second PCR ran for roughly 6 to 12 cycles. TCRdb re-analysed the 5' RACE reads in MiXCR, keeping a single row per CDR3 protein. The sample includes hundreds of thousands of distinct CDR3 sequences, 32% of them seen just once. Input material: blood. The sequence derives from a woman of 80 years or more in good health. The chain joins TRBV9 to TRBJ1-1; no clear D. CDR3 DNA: TGTGCCAGCAGTGTAAGGTTACAGAACACTGAAGCTTTCTTT. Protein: CASSVRLQNTEAFF.